The 24 T cell receptor beta chains reported below all come from one sample, sequenced in a study of T cell responses to AZD1222 COVID-19 vaccine. Profiled with immunoSEQ multiplex PCR; TCRdb holds only in-frame clones, not every one. The table has almost 80,000 clones, roughly 87% seen once. The source material was peripheral blood, sampled on day 0 of AZD1222 vaccination. Receptor source: an adult in good health.

The rearrangement uses TRBV5-1 and TRBJ1-4; no clear D gene. In germline, CDR1 is SGHRS, CDR2 YFSETQ. The CDR3 spans 13 residues. V was clipped by 4 bases and J by 5 bases, with 9 bases between them. CDR3 residues: CASSPFGNEKLFF. The CDR3 DNA reads as TGCGCCAGCAGCCCGTTCGGGAATGAAAAACTGTTTTTT.

This clone occurred once. The CDR3 loop reads CASLGTSGRRSYNEQFF. The CDR3 bases are TGTGCCAGTTTAGGGACTAGCGGGAGGCGCTCCTACAATGAGCAGTTCTTC. The chain couples TRBV19 to TRBJ2-1; 15 bases are shared with TRBD2. With V trimmed by 8 bases and J by 0 bases, 5 bases remained unmatched. The CDR3 extends over 17 amino acids. The germline V gene has CDR1 LNHDA and CDR2 SQIVND (reference sequence).

The chain couples TRBV28 to TRBJ1-2, with D tentatively TRBD1 (5 bases). This CDR3 region has 15 residues. V was cut by 3 bases and J by 5 bases, with 16 bases left in between. Germline lookup yields CDR1 MDHEN and CDR2 SYDVKM. The CDR3 sequence: CASSLGLGTTYGYTF. DNA of the CDR3: TGTGCCAGCAGTTTGGGCTTAGGGACGACTTATGGCTACACCTTC.

The chain employs TRBV7-2 and TRBJ1-3, with a tentative D call TRBD1 (5 bases). This CDR3 spans 13 amino acids. The germline CDR1 and CDR2 sequences are SGHTA and FQGNSA. Trimming cost V 1 base and J 4 bases, with 5 bases left between them. The CDR3 reads CASSLGGGNTIYF. CDR3 DNA sequence: TGTGCCAGCAGCTTAGGGGGCGGAAACACCATATATTTT. Full variable domain (remainder filled in from reference TRBV7-2 and TRBJ1-3): GAGVSQSPSNKVTEKGKDVELRCDPISGHTALYWYRQSLGQGLEFLIYFQGNSAPDKSGLPSDRFSAERTGGSVSTLTIQRTQQEDSAVYLCASSLGGGNTIYFGEGSWLTVV.

This clone appeared a few times. This rearrangement joins TRBV10-3 to TRBJ2-5, with D perhaps TRBD2 (5 bases). The CDR3 loop spans 13 amino acids. The germline V gene encodes CDR1 ENHRY and CDR2 SYGVKD. Between the trimmed V and J ends, which lost 3 bases and 4 bases, there was a span of 9 bases. In nucleotides, the CDR3 is TGTGCCATCAGTGATAGAGGGAGAGAGACCCAGTACTTC. This gives the protein CAISDRGRETQYF.

The chain joins TRBV29-1 to TRBJ2-7; D is possibly TRBD1 (5 bases). The CDR3 covers 12 residues. Deletions cut 4 bases from V and 2 bases from J, with 9 bases between. The germline CDR1 and CDR2 sequences are SQVTM and ANQGSEA. CDR3 region: CSVGGSTYEQYF. CDR3 sequence (DNA): TGCAGCGTTGGGGGCTCTACCTACGAGCAGTACTTC.

The chain is built from TRBV30 and TRBJ1-2, with D tentatively TRBD1 (6 bases). Germline CDR1 GTSNPN, CDR2 SVGIG (reference sequence). The CDR3 runs 13 residues. Trimming removed 0 bases from V and 8 bases from J, with 13 bases in between. DNA of the CDR3: TGTGCCTGGAGTGTCCCAGAGACAGGAGGCTACACCTTC. It is translated as CAWSVPETGGYTF.

V gene TRBV7-9 combines with J gene TRBJ2-1; 10 bases line up with TRBD2. V lost 2 bases to trimming and J lost 6 bases; unmatched junction nucleotides: 4. Germline lookup yields CDR1 SEHNR and CDR2 FQNEAQ (reference sequence). The CDR3 runs to 15 residues. This CDR3 reads CASSLSGRAPNEQFF. The CDR3, as DNA: TGTGCCAGCAGCTTAAGCGGGAGGGCCCCCAATGAGCAGTTCTTC.

V is TRBV5-6 and J is TRBJ2-3, with a possible D match to TRBD1 (6 bases). Per germline, CDR1 SGHDT and CDR2 YYEEEE. The CDR3 runs to 13 residues. The V and J ends lost 2 bases and 6 bases respectively, with 10 bases between them. The CDR3 sequence is CASSLQGLDTQYF. CDR3 sequence (DNA): TGTGCCAGCAGCTTACAGGGATTGGATACGCAGTATTTT.

V and J are TRBV5-1 and TRBJ2-7; D remains unclear. The CDR3 spans 15 residues. Trimming cost V 4 bases and J 0 bases, with 14 bases left between them. Germline V gene lookup returns CDR1 SGHRS and CDR2 YFSETQ. The CDR3 spells CASSPRTGSSYEQYF. The CDR3 DNA reads as TGCGCCAGCAGCCCTCGGACGGGTAGCTCCTACGAGCAGTACTTC.

The rearrangement joins TRBV9 to TRBJ2-2; either TRBD1 or TRBD2 may supply D (5 bases each). This CDR3 has 14 amino acids. CDR1 is SGDLS, CDR2 YYNGEE, per germline. The V end lost 6 bases, the J end lost 7 bases, and 16 bases lay between the germline ends. The CDR3 DNA follows: TGTGCCAGCAAAGAGGGGCCGACGGGCGGGGAGCTGTTTTTT. It yields the protein CASKEGPTGGELFF.

The rearrangement joins TRBV4-1 to TRBJ1-2; 10 bases are a match to TRBD1. This CDR3 has 16 residues. V was pared by 1 base and J by 6 bases, with 8 bases of the junction left unmatched. Germline lookup yields CDR1 MGHRA and CDR2 YSYEKL. The CDR3, as DNA: TGCGCCAGCAGCCAAGCCAAGACAGGGGGCGCGGATGGCTACACCTTC. The encoded protein is CASSQAKTGGADGYTF.

The J gene is TRBJ2-3, the V gene TRBV18; TRBD1 aligns across 9 bases. The germline CDR1 and CDR2 sequences are KGHSH and LQKENI. This CDR3 is built from 14 residues. J was trimmed by 5 bases and V by 2 bases; bases with no gene match: 2. Here the CDR3 reads CASSPGTGRDTQYF. CDR3 nucleotides: TGTGCCAGCTCACCAGGGACAGGGCGAGATACGCAGTATTTT.

The rearrangement uses TRBV4-1 and TRBJ1-6, with D uncertain. The CDR3 covers 16 residues. The V end was cut by 3 bases, the J end by 7 bases, with 16 bases between. CDR1 is MGHRA, CDR2 YSYEKL, per germline. The CDR3 DNA reads TGCGCCAGCAGCCAGGAGGGATACGCCCGGAATTCACCCCTCCACTTT. Translating it yields CASSQEGYARNSPLHF.

The chain employs TRBV6-5 and TRBJ2-5; D remains ambiguous. Trimming removed 4 bases from V and 5 bases from J, with 8 bases in between. CDR1 is MNHEY, CDR2 SVGAGI, per germline. This CDR3 region has 12 residues. The CDR3 protein is CASSLDRETQYF. The DNA of the CDR3 is TGTGCCAGCAGTTTAGATCGGGAGACCCAGTACTTC.

The gene calls are TRBV7-9 and TRBJ1-1; D remains unclear. Per the germline V gene, CDR1 is SEHNR and CDR2 is FQNEAQ (reference sequence). Trimming pared 3 bases from V and 8 bases from J, leaving 10 bases between. This CDR3 is 12 amino acids long. CDR3 in amino acids: CASSLSLGEAFF. The CDR3 DNA reads TGTGCCAGCAGCTTGTCGCTCGGGGAAGCTTTCTTT.

This sequence joins TRBV28 and TRBJ2-3, with TRBD2 identical over 9 bases. Germline values: CDR1 MDHEN, CDR2 SYDVKM. CDR3 length: 16 amino acids. V lost 3 bases to trimming and J lost 6 bases; unmatched junction nucleotides: 10. The CDR3 loop is CASSLAGGPLIDTQYF. The CDR3 DNA reads TGTGCCAGCAGTTTGGCGGGAGGGCCGTTGATTGATACGCAGTATTTT. The entire variable domain, with the rest obtained from reference TRBV28 and TRBJ2-3, is as follows: DVKVTQSSRYLVKRTGEKVFLECVQDMDHENMFWYRQDPGLGLRLIYFSYDVKMKEKGDIPEGYSVSREKKERFSLILESASTNQTSMYLCASSLAGGPLIDTQYFGPGTRLTVL.

This clone has just one count. V and J are TRBV28 and TRBJ2-6, with D possibly matching TRBD2 (6 bases). From germline, CDR1 is MDHEN and CDR2 SYDVKM. Trimming stripped 2 bases from V and 4 bases from J, with 18 bases between. There are 18 residues in the CDR3. The CDR3 loop is CASSLVGGDLGGANVLTF. CDR3 DNA sequence: TGTGCCAGCAGTTTAGTCGGCGGGGACTTAGGCGGGGCCAACGTCCTGACTTTC.

The V gene is TRBV29-1, the J gene TRBJ2-3, with TRBD2 matching 11 bases. Per the germline V gene, CDR1 is SQVTM and CDR2 is ANQGSEA. The CDR3 runs 14 residues. J gave up 1 base and V 6 bases, and 3 bases lay outside the gene matches. The DNA for the CDR3 is TGCAGCGTACAGGGACTAGCGGGCACAGATACGCAGTATTTT. This encodes CSVQGLAGTDTQYF.

V gene TRBV5-8 combines with J gene TRBJ1-6; D remains ambiguous. Trimming cost V 4 bases and J 6 bases, with 8 bases left between them. The germline gives CDR1 SGHTS, CDR2 YDEGEE. The CDR3 contains 13 residues. The CDR3 here is CASSPGSNSPLHF. CDR3 DNA sequence: TGTGCCAGCAGCCCTGGGTCTAATTCACCCCTCCACTTT.

The sample holds one count of this clone. The chain uses TRBV6-2 or TRBV6-3 and TRBJ1-1; D is possibly TRBD1 (5 bases). V dropped 0 bases and J dropped 4 bases, with 15 bases sitting between them. This CDR3 is 16 amino acids long. Germline V gene data show CDR1 as MNHEY and CDR2 as SVGEGT. The CDR3 region is CASSYSWGVIGTEAFF. CDR3 in DNA: TGTGCCAGCAGTTACTCGTGGGGGGTAATAGGCACTGAAGCTTTCTTT.

The V and J genes are TRBV10-3 and TRBJ2-6; D gene uncertain. Trimming removed 6 bases from V and 0 bases from J, with 15 bases in between. The CDR3 contains 17 residues. Germline V gene lookup returns CDR1 ENHRY and CDR2 SYGVKD. The CDR3 loop reads CAISPGSQTSGANVLTF. The CDR3 DNA follows: TGTGCCATCAGCCCCGGGTCCCAAACCTCTGGGGCCAACGTCCTGACTTTC.

The V and J genes are TRBV5-4 and TRBJ2-7; D may match TRBD1 or TRBD2 (5 bases each). Trimming shortened V by 9 bases and J by 3 bases, and 16 bases separated the two germline ends. CDR3 length equals 13 residues. From germline, CDR1 is SGHNT and CDR2 YYREEE (reference sequence). The CDR3 protein is CATSGRSSYEQYF. The CDR3 DNA is TGTGCCACCTCGGGACGTAGTAGCTACGAGCAGTACTTC.

The chain employs TRBV19 and TRBJ1-5; weak D call: TRBD1 (5 bases). The CDR3 is 17 residues long. The germline CDR1 and CDR2 sequences are LNHDA and SQIVND (reference sequence). V dropped 7 bases and J dropped 0 bases, with 19 bases sitting between them. The CDR3 region has the DNA TGTGCCAGTATTCCGGGACCGAGTACCTATAGCAATCAGCCCCAGCATTTT. It yields the protein CASIPGPSTYSNQPQHF.